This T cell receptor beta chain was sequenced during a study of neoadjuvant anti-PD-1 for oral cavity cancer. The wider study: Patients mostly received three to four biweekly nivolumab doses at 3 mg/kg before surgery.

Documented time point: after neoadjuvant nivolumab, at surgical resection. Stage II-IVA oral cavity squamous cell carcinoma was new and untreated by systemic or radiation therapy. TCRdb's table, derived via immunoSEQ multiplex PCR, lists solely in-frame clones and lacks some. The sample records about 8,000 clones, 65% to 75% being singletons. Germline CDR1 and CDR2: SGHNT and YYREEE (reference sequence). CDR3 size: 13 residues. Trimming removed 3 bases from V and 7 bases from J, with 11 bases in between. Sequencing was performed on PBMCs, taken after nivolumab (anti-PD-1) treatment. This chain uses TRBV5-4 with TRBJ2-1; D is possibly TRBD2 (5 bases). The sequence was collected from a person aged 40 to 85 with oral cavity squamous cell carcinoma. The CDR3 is CASSSGLANEQFF. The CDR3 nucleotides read TGTGCCAGCAGCTCAGGACTGGCGAATGAGCAGTTCTTC.